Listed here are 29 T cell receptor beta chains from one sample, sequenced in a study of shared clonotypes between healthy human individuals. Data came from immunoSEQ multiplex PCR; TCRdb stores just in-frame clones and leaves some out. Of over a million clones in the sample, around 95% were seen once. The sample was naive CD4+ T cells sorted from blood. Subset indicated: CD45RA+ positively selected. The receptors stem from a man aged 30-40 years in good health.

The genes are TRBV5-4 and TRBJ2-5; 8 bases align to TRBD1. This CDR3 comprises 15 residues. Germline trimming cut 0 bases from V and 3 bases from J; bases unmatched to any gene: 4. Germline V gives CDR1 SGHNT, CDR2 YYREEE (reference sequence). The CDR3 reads CASSLGTDREETQYF. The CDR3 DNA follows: TGTGCCAGCAGCTTGGGGACGGACAGGGAAGAGACCCAGTACTTC.

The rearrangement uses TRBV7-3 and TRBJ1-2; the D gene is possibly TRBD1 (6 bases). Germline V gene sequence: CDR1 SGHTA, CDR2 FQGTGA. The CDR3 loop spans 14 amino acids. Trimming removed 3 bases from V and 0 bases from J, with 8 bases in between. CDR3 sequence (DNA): TGTGCCAGCAGCTTGGACAGTTCTAACTATGGCTACACCTTC. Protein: CASSLDSSNYGYTF.

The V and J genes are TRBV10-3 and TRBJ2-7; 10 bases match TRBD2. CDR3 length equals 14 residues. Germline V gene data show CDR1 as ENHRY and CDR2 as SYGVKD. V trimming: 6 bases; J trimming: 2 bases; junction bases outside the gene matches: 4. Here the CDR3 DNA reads TGTGCCATCAGGGGGACTAGCGAAACCTACGAGCAGTACTTC. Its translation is CAIRGTSETYEQYF.

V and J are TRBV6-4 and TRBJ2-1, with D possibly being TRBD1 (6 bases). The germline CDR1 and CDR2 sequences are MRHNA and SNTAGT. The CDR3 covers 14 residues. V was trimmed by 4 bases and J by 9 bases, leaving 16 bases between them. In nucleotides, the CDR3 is TGTGCCAGCAGTGGGACGGCGCGAGGGGGTGAGCAGTTCTTC. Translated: CASSGTARGGEQFF.

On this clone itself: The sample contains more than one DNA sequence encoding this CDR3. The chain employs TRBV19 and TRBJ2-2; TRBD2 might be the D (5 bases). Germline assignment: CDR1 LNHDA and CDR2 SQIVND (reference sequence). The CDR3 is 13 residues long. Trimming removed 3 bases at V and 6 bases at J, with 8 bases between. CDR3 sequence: CASSIRESGELFF. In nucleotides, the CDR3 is TGTGCCAGTAGTATTCGGGAATCCGGGGAGCTGTTTTTT.

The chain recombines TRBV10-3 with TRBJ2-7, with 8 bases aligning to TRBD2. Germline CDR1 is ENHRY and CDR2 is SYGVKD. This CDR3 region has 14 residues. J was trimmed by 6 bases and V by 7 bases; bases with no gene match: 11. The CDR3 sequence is CAITSREGPSEQYF. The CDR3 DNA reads TGTGCCATCACTAGCCGGGAGGGACCCTCCGAGCAGTACTTC.

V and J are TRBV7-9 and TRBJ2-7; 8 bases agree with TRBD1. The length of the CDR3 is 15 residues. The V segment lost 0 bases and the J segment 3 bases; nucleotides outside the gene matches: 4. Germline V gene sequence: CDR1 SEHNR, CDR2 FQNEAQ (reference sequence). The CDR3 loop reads CASSLARTGSYEQYF. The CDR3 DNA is TGTGCCAGCAGCTTAGCGAGGACAGGGAGCTACGAGCAGTACTTC.

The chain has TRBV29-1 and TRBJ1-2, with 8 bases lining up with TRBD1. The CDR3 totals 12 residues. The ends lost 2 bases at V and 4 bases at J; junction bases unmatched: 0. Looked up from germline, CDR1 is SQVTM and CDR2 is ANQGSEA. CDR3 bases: TGCAGCGTTGAACAGGGGGCCTATGGCTACACCTTC. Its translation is CSVEQGAYGYTF.

The CDR3, as DNA: TGTGCCAGCAGCCTACCCCCGGGGACCGGGGAGCTGTTTTTT. Translated: CASSLPPGTGELFF. V usage is TRBV7-6 and J usage is TRBJ2-2; perhaps TRBD2 as D (5 bases). The CDR3 extends over 14 amino acids. Between the trimmed V and J ends, which lost 5 bases and 5 bases, there was a span of 12 bases. The germline CDR1 and CDR2 sequences are SGHVS and FNYEAQ. The full variable domain, rest sourced from reference TRBV7-6 and TRBJ2-2, is GAGVSQSPRYKVTKRGQDVALRCDPISGHVSLYWYRQALGQGPEFLTYFNYEAQQDKSGLPNDRFSAERPEGSISTLTIQRTEQRDSAMYRCASSLPPGTGELFFGEGSRLTVL.

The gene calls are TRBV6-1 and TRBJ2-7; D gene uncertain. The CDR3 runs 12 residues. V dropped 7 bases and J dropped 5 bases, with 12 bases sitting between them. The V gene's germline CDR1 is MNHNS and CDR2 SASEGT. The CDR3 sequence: CASTNFWDEQYF. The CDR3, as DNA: TGTGCCAGCACCAACTTCTGGGACGAGCAGTACTTC.

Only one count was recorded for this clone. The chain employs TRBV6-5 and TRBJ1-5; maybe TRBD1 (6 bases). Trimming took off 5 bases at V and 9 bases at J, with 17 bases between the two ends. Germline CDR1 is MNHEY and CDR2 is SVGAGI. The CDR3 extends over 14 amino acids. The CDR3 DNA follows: TGTGCCAGCAGTCGGGGGGGGGCGGGTCTGCCCCAGCATTTT. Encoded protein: CASSRGGAGLPQHF.

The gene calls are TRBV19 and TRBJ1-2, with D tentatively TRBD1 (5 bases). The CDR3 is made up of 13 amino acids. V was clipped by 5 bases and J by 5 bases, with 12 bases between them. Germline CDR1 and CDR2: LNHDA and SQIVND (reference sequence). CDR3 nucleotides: TGTGCCAGTAGTGCCGGGACGGGATATGGCTACACCTTC. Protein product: CASSAGTGYGYTF. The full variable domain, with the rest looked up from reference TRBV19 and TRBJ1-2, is DGGITQSPKYLFRKEGQNVTLSCEQNLNHDAMYWYRQDPGQGLRLIYYSQIVNDFQKGDIAEGYSVSREKKESFPLTVTSAQKNPTAFYLCASSAGTGYGYTFGSGTRLTVV.

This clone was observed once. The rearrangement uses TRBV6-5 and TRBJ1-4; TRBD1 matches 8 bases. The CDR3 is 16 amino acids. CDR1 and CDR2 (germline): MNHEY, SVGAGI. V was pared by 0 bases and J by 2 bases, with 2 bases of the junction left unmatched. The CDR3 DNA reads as TGTGCCAGCAGTTACTCCAGGGGGCTGACTAATGAAAAACTGTTTTTT. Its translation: CASSYSRGLTNEKLFF.

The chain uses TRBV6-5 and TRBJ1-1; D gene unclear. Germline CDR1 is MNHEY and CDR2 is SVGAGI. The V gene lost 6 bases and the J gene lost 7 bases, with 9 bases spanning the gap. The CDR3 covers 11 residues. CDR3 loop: CASRTRSEAFF. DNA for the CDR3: TGTGCCAGCAGGACCCGAAGTGAAGCTTTCTTT.

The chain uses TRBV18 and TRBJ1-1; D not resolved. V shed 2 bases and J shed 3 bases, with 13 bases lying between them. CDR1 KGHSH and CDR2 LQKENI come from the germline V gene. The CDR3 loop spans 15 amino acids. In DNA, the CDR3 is TGTGCCAGCTCACCAGGCGTCTTGGGGTACACTGAAGCTTTCTTT. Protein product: CASSPGVLGYTEAFF.

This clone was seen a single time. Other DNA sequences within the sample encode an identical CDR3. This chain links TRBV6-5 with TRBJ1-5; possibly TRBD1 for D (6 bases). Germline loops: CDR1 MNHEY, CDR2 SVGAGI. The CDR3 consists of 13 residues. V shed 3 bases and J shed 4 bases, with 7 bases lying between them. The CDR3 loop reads CASSYTGNQPQHF. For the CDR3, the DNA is TGTGCCAGCAGTTATACAGGGAATCAGCCCCAGCATTTT.

CDR3 DNA: TGCAGCGTTGAAGAGATGGTGTGGGGCTACACCTTC. Translated: CSVEEMVWGYTF. The chain recombines TRBV29-1 with TRBJ1-2; no reliable D call. V was pared by 0 bases and J by 8 bases, with 10 bases between. Per the germline V gene, CDR1 is SQVTM and CDR2 is ANQGSEA. The length of the CDR3 is 12 residues.

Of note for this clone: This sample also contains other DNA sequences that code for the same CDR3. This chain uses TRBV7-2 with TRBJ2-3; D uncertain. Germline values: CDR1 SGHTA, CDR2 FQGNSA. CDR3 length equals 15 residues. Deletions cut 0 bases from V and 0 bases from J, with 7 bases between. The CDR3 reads CASSLAGTSTDTQYF. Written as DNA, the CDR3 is TGTGCCAGCAGCTTAGCTGGCACGAGCACAGATACGCAGTATTTT. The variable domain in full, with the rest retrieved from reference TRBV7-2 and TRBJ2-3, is GAGVSQSPSNKVTEKGKDVELRCDPISGHTALYWYRQSLGQGLEFLIYFQGNSAPDKSGLPSDRFSAERTGGSVSTLTIQRTQQEDSAVYLCASSLAGTSTDTQYFGPGTRLTVL.

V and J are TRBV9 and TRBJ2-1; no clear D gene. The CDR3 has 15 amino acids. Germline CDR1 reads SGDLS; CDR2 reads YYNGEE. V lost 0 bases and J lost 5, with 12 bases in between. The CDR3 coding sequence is TGTGCCAGCAGCGTAGAGAGCTTAGAGAACAATGAGCAGTTCTTC. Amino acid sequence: CASSVESLENNEQFF.

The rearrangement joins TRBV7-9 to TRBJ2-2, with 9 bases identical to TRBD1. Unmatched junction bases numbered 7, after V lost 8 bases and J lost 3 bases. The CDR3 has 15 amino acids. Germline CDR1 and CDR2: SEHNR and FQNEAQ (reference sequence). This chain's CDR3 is CASGGTGIDTGELFF. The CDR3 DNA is TGTGCCAGCGGCGGGACAGGGATTGACACCGGGGAGCTGTTTTTT.

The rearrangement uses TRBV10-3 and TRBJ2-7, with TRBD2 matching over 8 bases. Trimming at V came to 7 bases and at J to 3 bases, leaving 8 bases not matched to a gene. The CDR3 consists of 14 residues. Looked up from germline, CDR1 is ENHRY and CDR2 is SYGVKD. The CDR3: CAIKTGLDSYEQYF. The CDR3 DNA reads TGTGCCATCAAGACGGGACTAGATAGCTACGAGCAGTACTTC.

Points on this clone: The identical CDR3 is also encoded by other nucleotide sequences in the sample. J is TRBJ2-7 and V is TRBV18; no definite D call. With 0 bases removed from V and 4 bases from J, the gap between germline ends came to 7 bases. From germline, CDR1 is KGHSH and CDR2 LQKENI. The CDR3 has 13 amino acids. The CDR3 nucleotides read TGTGCCAGCTCACCACCGTCAGCGTACGAGCAGTACTTC. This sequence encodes CASSPPSAYEQYF. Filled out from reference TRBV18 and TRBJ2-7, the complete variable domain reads NAGVMQNPRHLVRRRGQEARLRCSPMKGHSHVYWYRQLPEEGLKFMVYLQKENIIDESGMPKERFSAEFPKEGPSILRIQQVVRGDSAAYFCASSPPSAYEQYFGPGTRLTVT.

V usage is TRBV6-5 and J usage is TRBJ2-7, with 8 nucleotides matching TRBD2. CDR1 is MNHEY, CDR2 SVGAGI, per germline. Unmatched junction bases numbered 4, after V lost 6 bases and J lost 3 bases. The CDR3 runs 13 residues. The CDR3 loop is CASSRLASYEQYF. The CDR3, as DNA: TGTGCCAGCAGCCGACTAGCGAGCTACGAGCAGTACTTC.

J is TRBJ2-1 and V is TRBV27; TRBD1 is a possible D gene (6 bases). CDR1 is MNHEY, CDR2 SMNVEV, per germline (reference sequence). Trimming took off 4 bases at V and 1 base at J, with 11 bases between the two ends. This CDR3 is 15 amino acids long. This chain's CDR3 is CASSSIDRSYNEQFF. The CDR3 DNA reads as TGTGCCAGCAGTTCTATAGACAGGTCCTACAATGAGCAGTTCTTC.

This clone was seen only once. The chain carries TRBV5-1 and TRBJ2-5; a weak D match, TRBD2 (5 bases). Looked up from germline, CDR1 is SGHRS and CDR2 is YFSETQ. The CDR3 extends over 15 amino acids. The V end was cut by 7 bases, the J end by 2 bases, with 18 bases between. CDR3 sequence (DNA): TGCGCCAGCCGCCCACTAGGCTTTCTACAAGAGACCCAGTACTTC. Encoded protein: CASRPLGFLQETQYF.

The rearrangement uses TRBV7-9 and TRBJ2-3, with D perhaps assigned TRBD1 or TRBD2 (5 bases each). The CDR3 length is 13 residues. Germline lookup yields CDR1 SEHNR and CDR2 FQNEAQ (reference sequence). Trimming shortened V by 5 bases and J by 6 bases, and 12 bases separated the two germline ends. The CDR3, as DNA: TGTGCCAGCAGCCGGGGCCGTTGGGATACGCAGTATTTT. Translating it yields CASSRGRWDTQYF.

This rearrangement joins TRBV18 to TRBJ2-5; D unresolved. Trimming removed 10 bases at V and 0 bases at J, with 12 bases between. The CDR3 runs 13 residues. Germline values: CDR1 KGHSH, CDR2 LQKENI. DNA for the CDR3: TGTGCCACCGCCGCCTTGTACCAAGAGACCCAGTACTTC. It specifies CATAALYQETQYF.

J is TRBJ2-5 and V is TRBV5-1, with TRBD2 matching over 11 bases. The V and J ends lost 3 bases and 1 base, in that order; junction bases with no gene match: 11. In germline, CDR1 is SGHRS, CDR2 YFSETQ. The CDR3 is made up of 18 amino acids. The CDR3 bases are TGCGCCAGCAGCTCTCTACTAGCGGGAGTGGGAATCCAAGAGACCCAGTACTTC. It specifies CASSSLLAGVGIQETQYF.

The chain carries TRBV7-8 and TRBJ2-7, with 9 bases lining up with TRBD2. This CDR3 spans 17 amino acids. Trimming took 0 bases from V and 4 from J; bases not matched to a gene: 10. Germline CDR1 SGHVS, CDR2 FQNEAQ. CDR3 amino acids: CASSLASRLAVEYEQYF. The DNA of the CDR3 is TGTGCCAGCAGCTTAGCTTCCCGACTAGCGGTCGAATACGAGCAGTACTTC. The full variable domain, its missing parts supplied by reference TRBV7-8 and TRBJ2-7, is GAGVSQSPRYKVAKRGQDVALRCDPISGHVSLFWYQQALGQGPEFLTYFQNEAQLDKSGLPSDRFFAERPEGSVSTLKIQRTQQEDSAVYLCASSLASRLAVEYEQYFGPGTRLTVT.